This T cell receptor (beta chain) was recovered during a study of human T cells and chemical hapten exposure. Points from the study as a whole: Among TCRs, those above 1 in 1000 frequency were unaffected by DPC sensitization.

One entry per CDR3 protein results from TCRdb running MiXCR on the 5' RACE reads. The sample consists of 81,000 or so distinct CDR3 sequences, 7% to 8% of them appearing once. This clonotype was picked up many times. Antigen specificity is unknown. The authors' total RNA extraction used unfractionated whole blood. This TCR came from a male donor in good health.

CDR3 bases: TGTGCCAGCAGCTATGGGACAGGGTACGAGCAGTACTTC. It is translated as CASSYGTGYEQYF. The chain has TRBV7-9 and TRBJ2-7, with TRBD1 matching over 9 bases. Unmatched junction bases numbered 2, after V lost 4 bases and J lost 4 bases. This CDR3 is 13 amino acids long. Germline V CDR1 and CDR2: SEHNR, FQNEAQ (reference sequence).